Below, 14 T cell receptor beta chains from the same sample are listed, as sequenced in a study of cytomegalovirus exposure and HLA in healthy donors. The PCR contained 60 Vbeta and 13 Jbeta primers. Libraries were prepared by immunoSEQ multiplex PCR; TCRdb keeps only in-frame clonotypes and omits some of them. The profile shows roughly 150,000 clones, roughly 75% of them singletons. Sample: PBMCs. The origin of the receptors is a man younger than 35 in good health and CMV-seropositive.

The rearrangement joins TRBV11-2 to TRBJ2-7; 10 positions match TRBD2. Germline V gene data show CDR1 as SGHAT and CDR2 as FQNNGV. Trimming cost V 3 bases and J 7 bases; bases outside gene matches: 12. The CDR3 contains 16 residues. The CDR3: CASSFITSGNVWEQYF. In DNA, the CDR3 is TGTGCCAGCAGCTTCATCACTAGCGGGAATGTGTGGGAGCAGTACTTC. The full variable domain, rest sourced from reference TRBV11-2 and TRBJ2-7, is EAGVAQSPRYKIIEKRQSVAFWCNPISGHATLYWYQQILGQGPKLLIQFQNNGVVDDSQLPKDRFSAERLKGVDSTLKIQPAKLEDSAVYLCASSFITSGNVWEQYFGPGTRLTVT.

Only a few counts were recorded for this clone. DNA of the CDR3: TGTGCCAGCAGCTACCGGGACAGATTGGCTGAAGCTTTCTTT. Protein sequence: CASSYRDRLAEAFF. This chain connects TRBV5-8 to TRBJ1-1; 7 positions match TRBD1. V gave up 3 bases and J gave up 6 bases; unmatched junction bases: 8. Germline lookup yields CDR1 SGHTS and CDR2 YDEGEE. The CDR3 consists of 14 residues.

The gene calls are TRBV6-5 and TRBJ2-7; TRBD2 aligns across 8 bases. Germline loops: CDR1 MNHEY, CDR2 SVGAGI. Trimming took 5 bases from V and 1 from J; bases not matched to a gene: 1. This CDR3 contains 13 residues. This CDR3 reads CASSPGGSYEQYF. The CDR3 DNA is TGTGCCAGCAGTCCGGGGGGGTCCTACGAGCAGTACTTC.

The chain is built from TRBV7-2 and TRBJ1-1; the D gene is possibly TRBD1 (5 bases). V was trimmed by 1 base and J by 6 bases, leaving 12 bases between them. This CDR3 has 14 residues. The V gene's germline CDR1 is SGHTA and CDR2 FQGNSA. CDR3 amino acids: CASSLVLGGPEAFF. The CDR3 DNA sequence: TGTGCCAGCAGCTTAGTATTGGGGGGACCTGAAGCTTTCTTT. The full variable domain, rest sourced from reference TRBV7-2 and TRBJ1-1, is GAGVSQSPSNKVTEKGKDVELRCDPISGHTALYWYRQSLGQGLEFLIYFQGNSAPDKSGLPSDRFSAERTGGSVSTLTIQRTQQEDSAVYLCASSLVLGGPEAFFGQGTRLTVV.

This rearrangement joins TRBV7-9 to TRBJ2-7; D possibly corresponds to TRBD2 (5 bases). V lost 4 bases and J 0 bases, leaving 13 bases between the germline ends. The CDR3 contains 15 residues. CDR1 and CDR2 from the germline V gene are SEHNR and FQNEAQ (reference sequence). The CDR3 protein is CASSYRAESSYEQYF. The CDR3 DNA follows: TGTGCCAGCAGCTACAGAGCGGAGAGCTCCTACGAGCAGTACTTC.

The chain has TRBV29-1 and TRBJ2-5; 9 bases are shared with TRBD1. V lost 7 bases to trimming and J lost 6 bases; unmatched junction nucleotides: 6. This CDR3 contains 12 residues. Germline V gene sequence: CDR1 SQVTM, CDR2 ANQGSEA. In DNA form, the CDR3 reads TGCAGCGCACGGACAGGGGCTAAGACCCAGTACTTC. It translates to CSARTGAKTQYF.

As regards this clone: Other DNA sequences in this specimen translate into the identical CDR3. The chain uses TRBV5-1 and TRBJ1-1; unclear D gene. Trimming removed 1 base from V and 2 bases from J, with 9 bases in between. Germline V CDR1 and CDR2: SGHRS, YFSETQ. CDR3 size: 14 residues. CDR3 amino acids: CASSLTGVNTEAFF. The DNA of the CDR3 is TGCGCCAGCAGCTTGACGGGAGTTAACACTGAAGCTTTCTTT.

The rearrangement joins TRBV19 to TRBJ1-6; possible D gene TRBD1, 6 bases. Germline V gives CDR1 LNHDA, CDR2 SQIVND (reference sequence). The CDR3 is made up of 15 amino acids. Trimming took off 6 bases at V and 5 bases at J, with 14 bases between the two ends. The CDR3, as DNA: TGTGCCAGTAGAGCAGTGGACAGAAATAATTCACCCCTCCACTTT. It encodes CASRAVDRNNSPLHF.

J is TRBJ2-2 and V is TRBV30, with 8 bases matching TRBD2. Germline trimming cut 1 base from V and 4 bases from J; bases unmatched to any gene: 2. The CDR3 totals 14 residues. The germline CDR1 and CDR2 sequences are GTSNPN and SVGIG (reference sequence). The CDR3 loop is CAWSGLAFTGELFF. In DNA form, the CDR3 reads TGTGCCTGGAGTGGACTAGCGTTCACCGGGGAGCTGTTTTTT. Drawing the rest from reference TRBV30 and TRBJ2-2, the complete variable domain is SQTIHQWPATLVQPVGSPLSLECTVEGTSNPNLYWYRQAAGRGLQLLFYSVGIGQISSEVPQNLSASRPQDRQFILSSKKLLLSDSGFYLCAWSGLAFTGELFFGEGSRLTVL.

The chain employs TRBV7-3 and TRBJ2-7; the match to TRBD1 covers 9 bases. CDR1 and CDR2 (germline): SGHTA, FQGTGA. The length of the CDR3 is 14 residues. V dropped 5 bases and J dropped 4; count of bases not matched to a gene: 6. In nucleotides, the CDR3 is TGTGCCAGCAGCCGAGGGACAGGGCCTTACGAGCAGTACTTC. Translating gives CASSRGTGPYEQYF.

This chain uses TRBV29-1 with TRBJ2-7; possibly TRBD2 for D (6 bases). Germline V lookup: CDR1 SQVTM, CDR2 ANQGSEA. V lost 3 bases and J lost 6, with 9 bases in between. The CDR3 runs 11 residues. This chain's CDR3 is CSVDSGGEQYF. The CDR3 DNA sequence: TGCAGCGTTGATTCCGGGGGCGAGCAGTACTTC.

The chain recombines TRBV4-2 with TRBJ2-1; D perhaps matches TRBD2 (6 bases). The germline gives CDR1 LGHNA, CDR2 YNFKEQ. V shed 5 bases and J shed 9 bases, with 17 bases lying between them. The CDR3 contains 14 residues. Written as DNA, the CDR3 is TGTGCCAGCAGCGGGGATCGGGAGTACGGTGAGCAGTTCTTC. Its protein is CASSGDREYGEQFF.

This clone was observed a handful of times. The chain has TRBV30 and TRBJ2-1, with D possibly matching TRBD2 (5 bases). CDR3 length equals 12 residues. The V gene's germline CDR1 is GTSNPN and CDR2 SVGIG (reference sequence). V gave up 4 bases and J gave up 9 bases, with 13 bases separating them. The CDR3 reads CAWNLGESEQFF. The CDR3 bases are TGTGCCTGGAACCTGGGAGAGAGTGAGCAGTTCTTC.

The chain has TRBV7-2 and TRBJ1-4; D is perhaps TRBD1 (6 bases). CDR1 is SGHTA and CDR2 is FQGNSA in the germline V gene. V lost 7 bases and J lost 4, with 10 bases in between. The CDR3 runs to 13 residues. The CDR3: CASKRDINEKLFF. DNA for the CDR3: TGTGCCAGCAAGAGGGACATTAATGAAAAACTGTTTTTT.